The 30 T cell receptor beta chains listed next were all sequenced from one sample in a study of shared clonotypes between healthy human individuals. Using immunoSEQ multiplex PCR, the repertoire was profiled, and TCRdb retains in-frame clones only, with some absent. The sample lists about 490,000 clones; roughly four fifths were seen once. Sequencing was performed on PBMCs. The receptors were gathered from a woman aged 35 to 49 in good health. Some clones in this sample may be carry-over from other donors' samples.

The CDR3: CASSEGMGTVAFF. CDR3 bases: TGTGCCAGCAGTGAAGGGATGGGGACAGTCGCTTTCTTT. The chain employs TRBV2 and TRBJ1-1; TRBD1 aligns across 7 bases. Per germline, CDR1 SNHLY and CDR2 FYNNEI. The junction had 7 bases not matched to a gene; V was cut back by 1 base and J by 11 bases. This CDR3 has 13 residues.

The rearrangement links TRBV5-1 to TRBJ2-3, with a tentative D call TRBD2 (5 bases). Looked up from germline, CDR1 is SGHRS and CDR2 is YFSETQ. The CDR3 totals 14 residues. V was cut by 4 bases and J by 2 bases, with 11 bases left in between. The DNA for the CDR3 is TGCGCCAGCAGCGGACTCGACCCCACAGATACGCAGTATTTT. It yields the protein CASSGLDPTDTQYF.

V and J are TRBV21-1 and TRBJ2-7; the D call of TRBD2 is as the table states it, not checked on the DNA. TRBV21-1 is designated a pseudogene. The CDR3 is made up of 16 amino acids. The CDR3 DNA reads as TGTGCCAGCAGCAAAGCGCATAGCGGGAGTAGCGACGAGCAGTACTTC. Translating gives CASSKAHSGSSDEQYF.

The CDR3 nucleotides read TGTGCCAGCAGCCAAGAGGTCTGGGGGGATCAGCCCCAGCATTTT. This sequence encodes CASSQEVWGDQPQHF. The chain couples TRBV4-2 to TRBJ1-5; a possible D gene is TRBD1 (5 bases). With 0 bases removed from V and 5 bases from J, the gap between germline ends came to 11 bases. The CDR3 length is 15 residues. The germline V gene has CDR1 LGHNA and CDR2 YNFKEQ.

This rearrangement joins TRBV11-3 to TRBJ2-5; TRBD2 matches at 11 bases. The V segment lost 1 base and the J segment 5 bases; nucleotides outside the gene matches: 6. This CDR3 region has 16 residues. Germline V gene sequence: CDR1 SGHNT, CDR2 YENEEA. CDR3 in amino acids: CASSLGSRLAGETQYF. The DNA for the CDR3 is TGTGCCAGCAGCTTAGGGTCTCGACTAGCGGGGGAGACCCAGTACTTC.

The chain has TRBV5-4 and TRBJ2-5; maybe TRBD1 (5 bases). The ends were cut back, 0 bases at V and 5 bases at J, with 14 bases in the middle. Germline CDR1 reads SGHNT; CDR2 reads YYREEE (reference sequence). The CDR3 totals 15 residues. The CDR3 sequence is CASSLEVGRVETQYF. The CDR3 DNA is TGTGCCAGCAGCTTGGAAGTTGGCAGGGTCGAGACCCAGTACTTC.

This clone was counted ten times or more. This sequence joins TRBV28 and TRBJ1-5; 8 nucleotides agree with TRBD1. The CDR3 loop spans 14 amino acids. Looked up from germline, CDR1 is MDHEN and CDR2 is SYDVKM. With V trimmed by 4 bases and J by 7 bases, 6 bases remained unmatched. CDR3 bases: TGTGCCAGCAGTTCGTCAGGACAGGGACAGCCCCAGCATTTT. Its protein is CASSSSGQGQPQHF.

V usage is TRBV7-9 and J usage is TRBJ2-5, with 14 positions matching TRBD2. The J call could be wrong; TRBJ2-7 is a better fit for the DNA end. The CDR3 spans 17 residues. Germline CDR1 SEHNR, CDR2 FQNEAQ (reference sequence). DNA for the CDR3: TGTGCCAGCAGCTCCGGACTAGCGGGAGGCCGCTCCTACGAGCAGTACTTC. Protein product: CASSSGLAGGRSYEQYF.

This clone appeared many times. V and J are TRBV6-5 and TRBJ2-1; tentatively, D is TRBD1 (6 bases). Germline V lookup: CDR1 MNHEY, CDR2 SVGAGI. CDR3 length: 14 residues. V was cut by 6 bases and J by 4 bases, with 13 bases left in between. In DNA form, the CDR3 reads TGTGCCAGCAGGCTCGGACAGTTATACAATGAGCAGTTCTTC. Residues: CASRLGQLYNEQFF.

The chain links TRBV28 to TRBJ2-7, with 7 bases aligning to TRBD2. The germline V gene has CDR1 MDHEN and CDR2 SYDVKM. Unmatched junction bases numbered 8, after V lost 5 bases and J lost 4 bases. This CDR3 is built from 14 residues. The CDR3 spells CASSSGTVRYEQYF. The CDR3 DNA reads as TGTGCCAGCAGTAGCGGGACGGTGCGGTACGAGCAGTACTTC. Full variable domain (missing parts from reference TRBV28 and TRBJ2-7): DVKVTQSSRYLVKRTGEKVFLECVQDMDHENMFWYRQDPGLGLRLIYFSYDVKMKEKGDIPEGYSVSREKKERFSLILESASTNQTSMYLCASSSGTVRYEQYFGPGTRLTVT.

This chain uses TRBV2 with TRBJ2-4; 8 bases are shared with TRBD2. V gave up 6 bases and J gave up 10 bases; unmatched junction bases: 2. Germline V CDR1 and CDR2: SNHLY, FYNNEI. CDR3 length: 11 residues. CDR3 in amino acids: CASRLAGIQYF. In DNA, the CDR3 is TGTGCCAGCAGGTTAGCGGGGATTCAGTACTTC.

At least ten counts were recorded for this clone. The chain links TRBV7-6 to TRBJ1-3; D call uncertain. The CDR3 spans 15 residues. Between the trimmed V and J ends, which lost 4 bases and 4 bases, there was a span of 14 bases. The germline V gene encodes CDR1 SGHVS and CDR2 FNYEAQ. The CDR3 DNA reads TGTGCCAGCAGCTCCTCACCCGGCGTGGGAAACACCATATATTTT. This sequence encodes CASSSSPGVGNTIYF.

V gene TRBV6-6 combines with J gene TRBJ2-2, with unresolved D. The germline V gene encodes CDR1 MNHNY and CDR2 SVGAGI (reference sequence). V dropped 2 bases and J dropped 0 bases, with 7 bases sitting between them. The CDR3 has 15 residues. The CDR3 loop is CASSYQTPNTGELFF. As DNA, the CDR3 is TGTGCCAGCAGTTACCAGACACCGAACACCGGGGAGCTGTTTTTT.

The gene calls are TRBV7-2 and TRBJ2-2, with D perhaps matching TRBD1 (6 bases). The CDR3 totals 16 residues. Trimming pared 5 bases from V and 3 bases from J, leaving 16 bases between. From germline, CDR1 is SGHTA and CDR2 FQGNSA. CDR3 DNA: TGTGCCAGCAGCCTATTGGGGGCAGGGGACACCGGGGAGCTGTTTTTT. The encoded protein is CASSLLGAGDTGELFF.

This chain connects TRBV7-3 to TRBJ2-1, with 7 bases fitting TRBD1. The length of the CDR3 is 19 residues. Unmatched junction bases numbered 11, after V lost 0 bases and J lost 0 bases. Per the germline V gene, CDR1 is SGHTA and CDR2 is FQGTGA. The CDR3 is CASSLTGGRGGTSYNEQFF. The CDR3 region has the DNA TGTGCCAGCAGCTTAACAGGGGGCCGGGGCGGAACCTCCTACAATGAGCAGTTCTTC.

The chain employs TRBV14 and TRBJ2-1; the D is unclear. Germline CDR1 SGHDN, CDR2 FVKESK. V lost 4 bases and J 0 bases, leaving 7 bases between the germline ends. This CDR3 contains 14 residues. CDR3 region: CASSPRISYNEQFF. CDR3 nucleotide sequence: TGTGCCAGCAGCCCACGGATCTCCTACAATGAGCAGTTCTTC.

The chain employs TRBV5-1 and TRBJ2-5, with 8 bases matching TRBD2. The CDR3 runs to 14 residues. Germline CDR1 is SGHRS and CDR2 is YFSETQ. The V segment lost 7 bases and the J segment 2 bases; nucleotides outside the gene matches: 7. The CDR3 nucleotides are TGCGCCAGCGGGGGACTAGTCGGTCAAGAGACCCAGTACTTC. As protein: CASGGLVGQETQYF.

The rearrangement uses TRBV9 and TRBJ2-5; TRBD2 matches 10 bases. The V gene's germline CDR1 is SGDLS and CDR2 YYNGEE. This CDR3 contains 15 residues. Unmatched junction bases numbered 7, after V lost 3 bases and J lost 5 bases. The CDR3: CASSAGAGGGETQYF. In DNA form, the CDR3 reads TGTGCCAGCAGCGCAGGAGCGGGAGGGGGTGAGACCCAGTACTTC.

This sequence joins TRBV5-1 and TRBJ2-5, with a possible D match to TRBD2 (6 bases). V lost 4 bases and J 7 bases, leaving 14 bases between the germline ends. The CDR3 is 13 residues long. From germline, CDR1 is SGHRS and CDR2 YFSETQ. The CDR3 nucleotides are TGCGCCAGCAGCCCGGAGGGGTTCGCGACCCAGTACTTC. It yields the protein CASSPEGFATQYF.

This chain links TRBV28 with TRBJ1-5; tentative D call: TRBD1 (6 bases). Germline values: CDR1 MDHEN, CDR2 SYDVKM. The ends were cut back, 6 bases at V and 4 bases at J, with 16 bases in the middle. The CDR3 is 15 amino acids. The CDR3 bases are TGTGCCAGCAGCCTTACAGGGCCCCCAAATCAGCCCCAGCATTTT. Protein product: CASSLTGPPNQPQHF. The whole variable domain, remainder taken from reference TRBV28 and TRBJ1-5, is DVKVTQSSRYLVKRTGEKVFLECVQDMDHENMFWYRQDPGLGLRLIYFSYDVKMKEKGDIPEGYSVSREKKERFSLILESASTNQTSMYLCASSLTGPPNQPQHFGDGTRLSIL.

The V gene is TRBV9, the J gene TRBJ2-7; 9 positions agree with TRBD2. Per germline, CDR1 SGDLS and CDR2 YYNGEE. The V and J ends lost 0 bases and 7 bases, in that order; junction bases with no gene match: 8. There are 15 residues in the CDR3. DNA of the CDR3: TGTGCCAGCAGCGTAGGGCGCGGGAGGGCCGGAGAGCAGTACTTC. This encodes CASSVGRGRAGEQYF.

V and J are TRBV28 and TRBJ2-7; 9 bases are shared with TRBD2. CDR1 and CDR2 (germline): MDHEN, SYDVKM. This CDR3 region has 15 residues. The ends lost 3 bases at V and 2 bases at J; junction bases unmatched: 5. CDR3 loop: CASSLPGGRAYEQYF. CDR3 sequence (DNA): TGTGCCAGCAGTTTGCCCGGCGGGAGGGCCTACGAGCAGTACTTC.

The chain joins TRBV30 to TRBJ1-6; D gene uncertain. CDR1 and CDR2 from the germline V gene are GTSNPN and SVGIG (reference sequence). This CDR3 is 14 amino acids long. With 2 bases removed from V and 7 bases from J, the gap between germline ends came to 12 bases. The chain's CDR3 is CAWSSGQANSPLHF. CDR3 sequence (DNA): TGTGCCTGGAGTAGTGGGCAAGCGAATTCACCCCTCCACTTT.

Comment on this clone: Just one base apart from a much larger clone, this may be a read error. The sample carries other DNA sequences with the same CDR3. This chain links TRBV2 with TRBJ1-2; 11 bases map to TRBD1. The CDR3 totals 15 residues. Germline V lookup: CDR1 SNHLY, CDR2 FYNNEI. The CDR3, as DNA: TGCGCCAGCAGTGAACCGGGACAGGGGGTCTATGGCTACACCTTC. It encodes CASSEPGQGVYGYTF.

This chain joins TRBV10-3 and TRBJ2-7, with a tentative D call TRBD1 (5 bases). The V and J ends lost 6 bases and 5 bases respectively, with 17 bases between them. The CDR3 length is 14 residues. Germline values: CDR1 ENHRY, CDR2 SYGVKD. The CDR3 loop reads CAIRETGLLNEQYF. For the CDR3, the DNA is TGTGCCATCAGGGAAACAGGCTTACTTAACGAGCAGTACTTC.

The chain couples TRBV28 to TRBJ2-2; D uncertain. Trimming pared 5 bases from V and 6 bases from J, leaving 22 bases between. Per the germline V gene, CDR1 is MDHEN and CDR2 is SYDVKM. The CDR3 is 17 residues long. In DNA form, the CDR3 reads TGTGCCAGCAGTCCCGTGCCGATTTCCTCCCATTCCGGGGAGCTGTTTTTT. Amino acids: CASSPVPISSHSGELFF.

For the CDR3, the DNA is TGCGCCAGCAGCTTGGTCCTAGCGGGAGTAGGAAATGAGCAGTTCTTC. This gives the protein CASSLVLAGVGNEQFF. The chain employs TRBV5-1 and TRBJ2-1, with 10 bases fitting TRBD2. Germline V CDR1 and CDR2: SGHRS, YFSETQ. This CDR3 has 16 amino acids. V was pared by 0 bases and J by 7 bases, with 7 bases of the junction left unmatched.

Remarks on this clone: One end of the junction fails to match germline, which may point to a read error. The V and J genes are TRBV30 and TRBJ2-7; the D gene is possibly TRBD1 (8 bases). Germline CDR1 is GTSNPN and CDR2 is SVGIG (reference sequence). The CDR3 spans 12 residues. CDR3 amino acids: CAGRGTGYEQYF. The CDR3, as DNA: TGTGCCGGGAGGGGGACAGGTTACGAGCAGTACTTC.

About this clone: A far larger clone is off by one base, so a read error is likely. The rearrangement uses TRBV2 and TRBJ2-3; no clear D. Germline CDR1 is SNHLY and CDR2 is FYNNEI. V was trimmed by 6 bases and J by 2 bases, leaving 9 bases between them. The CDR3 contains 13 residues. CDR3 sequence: CASSTGDTDTQYF. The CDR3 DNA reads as TGTGCCAGCAGCACGGGTGACACAGATACGCAGTATTTT. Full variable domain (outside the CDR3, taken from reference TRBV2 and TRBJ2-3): EPEVTQTPSHQVTQMGQEVILRCVPISNHLYFYWYRQILGQKVEFLVSFYNNEISEKSEIFDDQFSVERPDGSNFTLKIRSTKLEDSAMYFCASSTGDTDTQYFGPGTRLTVL.

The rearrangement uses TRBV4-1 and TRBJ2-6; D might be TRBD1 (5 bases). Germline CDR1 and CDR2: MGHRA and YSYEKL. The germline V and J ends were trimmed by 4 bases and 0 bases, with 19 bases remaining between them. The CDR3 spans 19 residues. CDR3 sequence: CASSRITAGQHSGANVLTF. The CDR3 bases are TGCGCCAGCAGCCGAATAACGGCAGGACAACACTCTGGGGCCAACGTCCTGACTTTC.